The clone carrying this T cell receptor (beta chain) was seen once. The record originates from a study of cytomegalovirus exposure and HLA in healthy donors. PCR amplification relied on 60 Vbeta primers (plus 13 Jbeta primers). TCRdb keeps only in-frame clones here, not all; method: immunoSEQ multiplex PCR. The sample carries 100,000 or so clones, approximately 72% recorded once. V lost 2 bases, J lost 2 bases, and 13 bases lay in between. This CDR3 region has 16 residues. Germline CDR1 SGHAT, CDR2 FQNNGV. The receptor was isolated from a male donor in good health and CMV-seropositive. Sample: PBMCs. The V gene is TRBV11-2, the J gene TRBJ1-5; a weak D match, TRBD1 (5 bases). CDR3 DNA sequence: TGTGCCAGCAGCTTAAACTCATTAGGGGGCAATCAGCCCCAGCATTTT. Its translation: CASSLNSLGGNQPQHF.